This entry describes one TCR beta chain. Libraries were prepared by immunoSEQ multiplex PCR; TCRdb keeps only in-frame clonotypes and omits some of them. Of tens of thousands of clones listed, approximately 93% are singletons. Germline V gene sequence: CDR1 SGHTA, CDR2 FQGNSA. CDR3 length: 13 amino acids. V lost 3 bases, J lost 10 bases, and 13 bases lay in between. The sample comes from a study of T cell changes during pregnancy in multiple sclerosis. V gene TRBV7-2 combines with J gene TRBJ2-1; D remains ambiguous. The TCR originated in a female donor with multiple sclerosis, enrolled in a pregnancy study. The sample here was peripheral blood, taken in the second trimester of pregnancy. The CDR3 DNA reads TGTGCCAGCAGCTTGCTTCAGGTTAAGGAGCAGTTCTTC. The encoded protein is CASSLLQVKEQFF.